This T cell receptor beta chain is from a study of T cells in Graves' hyperthyroidism and ophthalmopathy. On the study more broadly: Peripheral blood sampling occurred at initial diagnosis, before any treatment.

To note about this clonotype: As yet, its antigen is unknown.

Study-level findings and limits: Most clonotypes that expanded in the thyroid above 0.001 also showed up in blood.

TCR beta CDR3 regions were amplified from RNA transcripts. TCR CDR3 regions were first amplified by RT-PCR with HTBI primers. TCRdb recomputed calls from the multiplex PCR reads with MiXCR, one row per CDR3 protein. The sample records 640,000 or so distinct CDR3 sequences, roughly 14% being singletons. Per the germline V gene, CDR1 is MNHEY and CDR2 is SVGEGT. Trimming at V came to 5 bases and at J to 2 bases, leaving 6 bases not matched to a gene. The CDR3 extends over 15 amino acids. Sequencing used blood. The source is a woman aged 40 to 50 with Graves' ophthalmopathy. The V and J genes are TRBV6-2 or TRBV6-3 and TRBJ2-5, with TRBD1 matching 9 bases. This CDR3 reads CASSRDRVRQETQYF. CDR3 DNA sequence: TGTGCCAGCAGTCGGGACAGGGTTCGGCAAGAGACCCAGTACTTC.